Listed here is a single TCR beta chain. Source study methods: Amplification with reference gene primers provided the estimates of nucleated cell counts. Only in-frame clones appear in the TCRdb table, and some are missing; sequencing was by immunoSEQ multiplex PCR. Clone size and V and J calls were adopted from that table, with D and trimming inferred from the DNA. The sample lists about 45,000 clones, approximately 71% occurring once. The record originates from a study of blood T cell repertoires in COVID-19. Overall study: T cells, B-cell-depleted T cells, or PBMCs supplied cDNA or gDNA.

The length of the CDR3 is 16 residues. V lost 4 bases and J lost 0; bases outside the gene matches: 5. Germline CDR1 and CDR2: MDHEN and SYDVKM. The TCR originated in an older man with acute or convalescent COVID-19. The sample consisted of peripheral blood. This chain connects TRBV28 to TRBJ1-4, with 7 bases lining up with TRBD1. The CDR3 spells CASSSGQDTTNEKLFF. In nucleotides, the CDR3 is TGTGCCAGCAGTTCCGGACAGGATACAACTAATGAAAAACTGTTTTTT.